This TCR beta chain appears in the sequencing data of a study of chemoradiotherapy in HPV16-positive cancers. Germline V gene lookup returns CDR1 KGHSH and CDR2 LQKENI. The V segment lost 3 bases and the J segment 4 bases; nucleotides outside the gene matches: 8. The CDR3 consists of 17 residues. Assay: immunoSEQ multiplex PCR; the TCRdb copy retains only in-frame clones and omits some. Here the sample spans about 32,000 clones, around 89% being singletons. This chain connects TRBV18 to TRBJ2-2, with TRBD1 matching 10 bases. Sequenced here: blood, sampled from a patient who underwent chemoradiotherapy. The receptor comes from a human donor with HPV-associated anogenital cancer. The CDR3 sequence is CASSPSSGTGATGELFF. The CDR3 DNA sequence: TGTGCCAGCTCACCGAGCTCCGGGACAGGGGCCACCGGGGAGCTGTTTTTT.